Sequencing of this T cell receptor (beta chain) was carried out in a study of patients and donors after allogeneic stem cell transplantation. TCRdb passed the RT-PCR reads through MiXCR, listing each CDR3 protein once. The sample includes fewer than 250,000 distinct CDR3 sequences, 11% to 15% of them seen just once. In germline, CDR1 is LGHDT, CDR2 YNNKEL (reference sequence). The CDR3 extends over 16 amino acids. V shed 5 bases, J shed 0 bases, and the junction held 2 bases outside the gene matches. A few counts support this clonotype. The chain links TRBV3-1 to TRBJ2-1; 12 nucleotides line up with TRBD2. This sequence originates from a human donor who was either an allogeneic HSCT recipient or a stem cell or donor lymphocyte infusion donor (not recorded which). It is not recorded whose cells these are; they may come from a transplant donor. The sample was blood, either unsorted or a sorted T cell fraction (not recorded which). CDR3 sequence (DNA): TGTGCCAGCAGCGAACTAGCGGGGGGCTCCTACAATGAGCAGTTCTTC. Amino acids: CASSELAGGSYNEQFF.